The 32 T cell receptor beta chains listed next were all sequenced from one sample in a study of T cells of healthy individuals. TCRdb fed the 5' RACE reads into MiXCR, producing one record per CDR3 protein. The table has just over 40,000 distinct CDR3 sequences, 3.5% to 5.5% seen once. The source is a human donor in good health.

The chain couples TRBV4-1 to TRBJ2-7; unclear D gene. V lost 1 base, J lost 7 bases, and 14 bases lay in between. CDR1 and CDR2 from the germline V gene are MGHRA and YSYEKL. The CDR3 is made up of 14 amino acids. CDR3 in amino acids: CASSQGSGRWEQYF. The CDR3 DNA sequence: TGCGCCAGCAGCCAAGGATCCGGGCGCTGGGAGCAGTACTTC.

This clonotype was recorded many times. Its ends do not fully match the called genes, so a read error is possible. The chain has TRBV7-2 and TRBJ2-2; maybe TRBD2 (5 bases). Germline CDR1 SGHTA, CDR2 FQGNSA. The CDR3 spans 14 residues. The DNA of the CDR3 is TGTGCCAGCAGCTTTGACGGGAACTCCGGGGAGCTGTTTTTT. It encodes CASSFDGNSGELFF.

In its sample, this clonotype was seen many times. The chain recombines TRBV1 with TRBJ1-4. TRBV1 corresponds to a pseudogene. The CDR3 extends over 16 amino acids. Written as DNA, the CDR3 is TGCACCAGCAGCCAAGGAGAGAAAGGGTGGAGTGAAAAACTGTTTTTT. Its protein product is CTSSQGEKGWSEKLFF.

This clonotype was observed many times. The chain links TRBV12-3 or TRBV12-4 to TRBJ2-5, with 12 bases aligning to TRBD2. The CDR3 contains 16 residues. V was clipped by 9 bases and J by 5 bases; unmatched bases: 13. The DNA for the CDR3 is TGTGCCAGTCAGCTAGCGGGAGGGCCCGAGGCGGAGACCCAGTACTTC. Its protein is CASQLAGGPEAETQYF.

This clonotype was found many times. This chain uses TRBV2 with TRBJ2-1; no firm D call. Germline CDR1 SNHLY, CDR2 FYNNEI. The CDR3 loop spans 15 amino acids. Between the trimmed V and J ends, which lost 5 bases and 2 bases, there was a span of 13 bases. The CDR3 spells CASSRRNAAYNEQFF. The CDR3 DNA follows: TGTGCCAGCAGTCGGCGGAACGCCGCCTACAATGAGCAGTTCTTC.

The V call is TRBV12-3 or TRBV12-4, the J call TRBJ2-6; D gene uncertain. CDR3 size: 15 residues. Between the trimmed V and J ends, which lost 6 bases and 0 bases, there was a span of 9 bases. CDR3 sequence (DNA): TGTGCCAGCAGGCCCCGAAACTCTGGGGCCAACGTCCTGACTTTC. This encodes CASRPRNSGANVLTF.

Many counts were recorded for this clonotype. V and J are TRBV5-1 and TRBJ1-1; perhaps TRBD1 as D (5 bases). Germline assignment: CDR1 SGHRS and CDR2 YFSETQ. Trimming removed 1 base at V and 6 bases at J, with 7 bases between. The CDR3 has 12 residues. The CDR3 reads CASSLSGAEAFF. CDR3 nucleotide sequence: TGCGCCAGCAGCTTGTCGGGGGCTGAAGCTTTCTTT.

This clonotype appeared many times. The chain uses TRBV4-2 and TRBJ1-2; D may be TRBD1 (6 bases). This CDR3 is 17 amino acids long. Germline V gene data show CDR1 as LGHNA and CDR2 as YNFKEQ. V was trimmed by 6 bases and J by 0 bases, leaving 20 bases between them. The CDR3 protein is CASRLGDRNLPNYGYTF. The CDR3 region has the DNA TGTGCCAGCAGATTAGGAGACAGGAACCTACCTAACTATGGCTACACCTTC.

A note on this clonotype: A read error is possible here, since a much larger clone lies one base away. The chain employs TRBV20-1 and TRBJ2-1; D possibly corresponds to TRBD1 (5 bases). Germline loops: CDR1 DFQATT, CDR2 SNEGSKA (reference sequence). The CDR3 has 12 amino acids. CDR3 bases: TGCAGTGCTAGACAGGGTTTGAATGAGCGGTTCTTC. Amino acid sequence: CSARQGLNERFF.

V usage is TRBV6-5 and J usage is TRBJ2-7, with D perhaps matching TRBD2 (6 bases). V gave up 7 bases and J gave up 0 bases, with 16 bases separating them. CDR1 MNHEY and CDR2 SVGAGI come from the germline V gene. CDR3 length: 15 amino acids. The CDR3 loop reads CASTPAQGGSYEQYF. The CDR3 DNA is TGTGCCAGCACCCCGGCCCAGGGAGGCTCCTACGAGCAGTACTTC.

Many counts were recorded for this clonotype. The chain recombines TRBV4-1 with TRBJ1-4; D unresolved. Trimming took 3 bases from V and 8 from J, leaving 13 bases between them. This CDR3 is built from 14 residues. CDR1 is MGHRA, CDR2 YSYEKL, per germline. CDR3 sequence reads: CASSHPDSGEKLFF. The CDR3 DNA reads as TGCGCCAGCAGCCACCCGGATTCGGGGGAAAAACTGTTTTTT.

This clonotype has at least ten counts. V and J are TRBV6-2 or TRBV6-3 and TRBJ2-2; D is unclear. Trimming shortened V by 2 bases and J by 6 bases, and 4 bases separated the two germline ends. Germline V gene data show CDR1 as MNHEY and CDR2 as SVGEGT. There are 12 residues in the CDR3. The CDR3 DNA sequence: TGTGCCAGCAGTTACAATGCCGGGGAGCTGTTTTTT. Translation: CASSYNAGELFF.

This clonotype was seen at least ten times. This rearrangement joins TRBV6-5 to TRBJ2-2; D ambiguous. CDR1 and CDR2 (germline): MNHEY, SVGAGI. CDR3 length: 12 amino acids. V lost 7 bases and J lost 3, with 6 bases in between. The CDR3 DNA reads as TGTGCCAGCATAGGAGACACCGGGGAGCTGTTTTTT. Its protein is CASIGDTGELFF.

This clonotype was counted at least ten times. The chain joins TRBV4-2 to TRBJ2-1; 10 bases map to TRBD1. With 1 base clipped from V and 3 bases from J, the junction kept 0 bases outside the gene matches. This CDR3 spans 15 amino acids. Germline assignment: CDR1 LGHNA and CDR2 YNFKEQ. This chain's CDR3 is CASSQGTGGYNEQFF. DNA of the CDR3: TGTGCCAGCAGCCAAGGGACAGGGGGCTACAATGAGCAGTTCTTC.

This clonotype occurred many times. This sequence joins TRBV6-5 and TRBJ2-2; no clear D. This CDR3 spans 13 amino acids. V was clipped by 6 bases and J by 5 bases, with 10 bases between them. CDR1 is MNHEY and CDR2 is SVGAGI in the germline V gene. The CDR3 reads CASRRPATGELFF. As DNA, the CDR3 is TGTGCCAGCAGGAGACCAGCTACCGGGGAGCTGTTTTTT.

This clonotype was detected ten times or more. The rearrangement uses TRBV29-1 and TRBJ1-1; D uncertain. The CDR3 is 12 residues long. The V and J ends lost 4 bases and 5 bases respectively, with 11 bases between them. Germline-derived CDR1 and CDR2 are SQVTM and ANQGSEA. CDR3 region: CSVGGGRTEAFF. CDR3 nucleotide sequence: TGCAGCGTTGGGGGTGGTAGGACTGAAGCTTTCTTT.

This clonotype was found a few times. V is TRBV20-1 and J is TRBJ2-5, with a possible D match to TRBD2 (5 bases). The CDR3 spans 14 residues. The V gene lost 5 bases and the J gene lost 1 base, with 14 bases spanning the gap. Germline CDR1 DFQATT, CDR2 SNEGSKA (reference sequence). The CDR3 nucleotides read TGCAGTGCTCCAACCTCGGGAACCCAAGAGACCCAGTACTTC. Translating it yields CSAPTSGTQETQYF.

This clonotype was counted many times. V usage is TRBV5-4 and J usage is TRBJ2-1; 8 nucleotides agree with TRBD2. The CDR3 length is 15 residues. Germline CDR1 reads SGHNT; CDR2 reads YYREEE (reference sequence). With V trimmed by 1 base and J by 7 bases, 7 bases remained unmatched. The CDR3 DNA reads TGTGCCAGCAGCTTGTCGGGGGGGCTAGTAAATGAGCAGTTCTTC. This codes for CASSLSGGLVNEQFF. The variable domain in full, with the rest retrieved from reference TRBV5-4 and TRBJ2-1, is ETGVTQSPTHLIKTRGQQVTLRCSSQSGHNTVSWYQQALGQGPQFIFQYYREEENGRGNFPPRFSGLQFPNYSSELNVNALELDDSALYLCASSLSGGLVNEQFFGPGTRLTVL.

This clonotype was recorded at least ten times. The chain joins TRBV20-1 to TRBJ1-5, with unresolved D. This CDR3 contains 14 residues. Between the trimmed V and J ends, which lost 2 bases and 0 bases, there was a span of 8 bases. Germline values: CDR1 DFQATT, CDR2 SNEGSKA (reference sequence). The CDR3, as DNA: TGCAGTGCTAGATGGGGTTATAGCAATCAGCCCCAGCATTTT. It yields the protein CSARWGYSNQPQHF.

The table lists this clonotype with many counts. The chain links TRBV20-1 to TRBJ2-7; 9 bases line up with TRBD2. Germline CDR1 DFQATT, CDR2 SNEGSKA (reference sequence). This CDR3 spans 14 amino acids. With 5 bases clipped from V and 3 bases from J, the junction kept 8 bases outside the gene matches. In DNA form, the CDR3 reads TGCAGTGCTTCTCCTCCGACTAGCGGCTACGAGCAGTACTTC. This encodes CSASPPTSGYEQYF.

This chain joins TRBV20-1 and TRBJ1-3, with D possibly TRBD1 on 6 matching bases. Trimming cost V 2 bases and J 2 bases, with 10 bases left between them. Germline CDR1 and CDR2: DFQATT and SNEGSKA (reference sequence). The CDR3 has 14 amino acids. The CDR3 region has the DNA TGCAGTGCTAGACCAGACAGGACTGGAAACACCATATATTTT. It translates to CSARPDRTGNTIYF.

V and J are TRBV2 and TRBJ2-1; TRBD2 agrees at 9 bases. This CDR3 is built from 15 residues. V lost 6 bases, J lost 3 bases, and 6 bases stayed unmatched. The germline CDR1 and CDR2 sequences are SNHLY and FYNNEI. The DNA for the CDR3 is TGTGCCAGCAGGGGGGTAGCGGGAGTCTACAATGAGCAGTTCTTC. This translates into CASRGVAGVYNEQFF.

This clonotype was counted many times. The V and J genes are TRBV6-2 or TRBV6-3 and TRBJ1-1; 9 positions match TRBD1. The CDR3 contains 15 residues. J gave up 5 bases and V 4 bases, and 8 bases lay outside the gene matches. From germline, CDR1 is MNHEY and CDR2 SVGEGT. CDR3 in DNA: TGTGCCAGCAGTTCGACAGGGGGTAAAAGGACTGAAGCTTTCTTT. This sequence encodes CASSSTGGKRTEAFF.

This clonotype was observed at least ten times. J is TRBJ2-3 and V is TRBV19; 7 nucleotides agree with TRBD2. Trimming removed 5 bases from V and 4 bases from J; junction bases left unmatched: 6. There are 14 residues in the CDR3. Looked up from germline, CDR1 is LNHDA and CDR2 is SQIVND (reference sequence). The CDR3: CASSPGLEADTQYF. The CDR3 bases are TGTGCCAGTAGTCCCGGACTAGAGGCAGATACGCAGTATTTT.

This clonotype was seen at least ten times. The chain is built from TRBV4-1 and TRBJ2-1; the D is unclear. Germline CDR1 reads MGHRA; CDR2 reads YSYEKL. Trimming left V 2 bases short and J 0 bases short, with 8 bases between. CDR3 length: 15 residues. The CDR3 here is CASSQPGGSYNEQFF. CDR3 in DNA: TGCGCCAGCAGCCAACCAGGCGGCTCCTACAATGAGCAGTTCTTC.

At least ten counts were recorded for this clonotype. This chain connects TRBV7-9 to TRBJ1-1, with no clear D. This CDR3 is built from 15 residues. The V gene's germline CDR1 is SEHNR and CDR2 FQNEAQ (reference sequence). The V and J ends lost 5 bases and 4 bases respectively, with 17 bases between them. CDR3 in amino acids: CASSALSGRSTEAFF. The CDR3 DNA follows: TGTGCCAGCAGCGCCTTATCCGGGAGAAGCACTGAAGCTTTCTTT. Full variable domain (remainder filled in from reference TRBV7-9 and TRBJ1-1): DTGVSQNPRHKITKRGQNVTFRCDPISEHNRLYWYRQTLGQGPEFLTYFQNEAQLEKSRLLSDRFSAERPKGSFSTLEIQRTEQGDSAMYLCASSALSGRSTEAFFGQGTRLTVV.

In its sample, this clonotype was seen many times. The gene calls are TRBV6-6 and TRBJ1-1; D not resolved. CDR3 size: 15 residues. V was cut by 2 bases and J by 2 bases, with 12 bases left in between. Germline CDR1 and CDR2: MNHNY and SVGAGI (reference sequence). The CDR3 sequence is CASSYGGTDNTEAFF. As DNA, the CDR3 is TGTGCCAGCAGTTACGGTGGAACAGACAACACTGAAGCTTTCTTT.

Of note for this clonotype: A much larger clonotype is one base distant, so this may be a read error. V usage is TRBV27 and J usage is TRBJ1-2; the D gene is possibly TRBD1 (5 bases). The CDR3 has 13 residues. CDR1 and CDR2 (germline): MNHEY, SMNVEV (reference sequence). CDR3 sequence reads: CASSPGGAYGYNF. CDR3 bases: TGTGCCAGCAGCCCGGGCGGGGCCTATGGCTACAACTTC.

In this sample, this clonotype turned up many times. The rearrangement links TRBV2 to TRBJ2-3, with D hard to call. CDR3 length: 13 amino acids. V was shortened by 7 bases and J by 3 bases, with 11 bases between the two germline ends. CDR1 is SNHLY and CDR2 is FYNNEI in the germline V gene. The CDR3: CASTPEQTDTQYF. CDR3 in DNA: TGTGCCAGCACCCCGGAACAAACAGATACGCAGTATTTT. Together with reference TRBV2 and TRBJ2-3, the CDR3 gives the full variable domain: EPEVTQTPSHQVTQMGQEVILRCVPISNHLYFYWYRQILGQKVEFLVSFYNNEISEKSEIFDDQFSVERPDGSNFTLKIRSTKLEDSAMYFCASTPEQTDTQYFGPGTRLTVL.

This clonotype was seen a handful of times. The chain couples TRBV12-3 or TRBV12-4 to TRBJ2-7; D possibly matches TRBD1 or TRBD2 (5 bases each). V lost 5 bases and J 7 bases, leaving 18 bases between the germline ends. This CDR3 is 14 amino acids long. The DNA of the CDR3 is TGTGCCAGCAGTAGAGCCGGGACCCCGTGGGAGCAGTACTTC. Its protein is CASSRAGTPWEQYF.

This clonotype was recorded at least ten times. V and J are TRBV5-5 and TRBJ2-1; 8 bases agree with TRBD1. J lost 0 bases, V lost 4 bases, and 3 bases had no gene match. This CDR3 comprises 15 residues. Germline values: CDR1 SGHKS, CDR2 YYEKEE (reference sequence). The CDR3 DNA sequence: TGTGCCAGCAGCGGGACAGGTAGCTCCTACAATGAGCAGTTCTTC. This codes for CASSGTGSSYNEQFF. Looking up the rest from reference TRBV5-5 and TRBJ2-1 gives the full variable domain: DAGVTQSPTHLIKTRGQQVTLRCSPISGHKSVSWYQQVLGQGPQFIFQYYEKEERGRGNFPDRFSARQFPNYSSELNVNALLLGDSALYLCASSGTGSSYNEQFFGPGTRLTVL.

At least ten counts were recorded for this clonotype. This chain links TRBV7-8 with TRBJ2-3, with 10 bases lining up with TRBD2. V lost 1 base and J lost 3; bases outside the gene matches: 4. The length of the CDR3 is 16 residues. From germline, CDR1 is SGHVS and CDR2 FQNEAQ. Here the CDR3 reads CASSLGAGGPTDTQYF. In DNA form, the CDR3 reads TGTGCCAGCAGCTTAGGAGCGGGGGGGCCAACAGATACGCAGTATTTT.